Sequencing of this TCR beta chain was carried out in a study of beta chain features in type 1 diabetes. Concerning this clone: Antigen specificity is unknown.

All of the isolated RNA was reverse transcribed, so expressed TCRB transcripts were sequenced. The table came from immunoSEQ multiplex PCR; TCRdb's copy has only in-frame clones and leaves some out. In the table there are 850,000 to 900,000 clones, about a sixth of which are singletons. CDR1 is SGHTA and CDR2 is FQGNSA in the germline V gene. V lost 4 bases to trimming and J lost 2 bases, with 9 bases between them. This CDR3 is built from 14 residues. General study findings and limits: Naive, central memory and regulatory TCRB repertoires appeared more similar among patients than healthy donors. Among type 1 diabetes patients, VDJ junctions had fewer insertions and more deletions. Unsettled here was the matter of whether HLA type influences TCRB rearrangement.

The receptor's source is a woman aged 18-29 years in good health. The chain carries TRBV7-2 and TRBJ2-1, with D perhaps matching TRBD2 (5 bases). The sequenced sample consisted of naive CD4+ T cells from blood. The CDR3 coding sequence is TGTGCCAGCAGCTCAAGCGGTACCTACAATGAGCAGTTCTTC. It codes for CASSSSGTYNEQFF.